Given below is one T cell receptor (beta chain) in context. Antigen unknown. This entry comes from a study of early T cells in non-severe SARS-CoV-2 infection. Study-level information: Bulk RNA taken from unsorted whole blood was sequenced, leaving chains unpaired.

Unique molecular identifiers (one per individual cDNA molecule) were attached. MiXCR, applied by TCRdb to the 5' RACE reads, yields one record per CDR3 protein. Among about 68,000 distinct CDR3 sequences, approximately 12% were seen once, and the ten largest hold about 1.7%. Study conclusions and caveats: Matching against VDJdb likely underestimated virus-specific expansions, favoring anti-spike CD8.

The TCR sequence derives from an adult who was a healthcare worker with PCR-confirmed SARS-CoV-2 infection or an uninfected control (not recorded which). The sequencing sample was made of whole blood.

CDR3 coding DNA: TGTGCCACCAGTGACCGACAGGGACGGACAGATACGCAGTATTTT. It codes for CATSDRQGRTDTQYF. The chain carries TRBV24-1 and TRBJ2-3, with 7 nucleotides matching TRBD1. CDR1 is KGHDR and CDR2 is SFDVKD in the germline V gene. Trimming removed 4 bases from V and 3 bases from J; junction bases left unmatched: 6. The CDR3 covers 15 residues.